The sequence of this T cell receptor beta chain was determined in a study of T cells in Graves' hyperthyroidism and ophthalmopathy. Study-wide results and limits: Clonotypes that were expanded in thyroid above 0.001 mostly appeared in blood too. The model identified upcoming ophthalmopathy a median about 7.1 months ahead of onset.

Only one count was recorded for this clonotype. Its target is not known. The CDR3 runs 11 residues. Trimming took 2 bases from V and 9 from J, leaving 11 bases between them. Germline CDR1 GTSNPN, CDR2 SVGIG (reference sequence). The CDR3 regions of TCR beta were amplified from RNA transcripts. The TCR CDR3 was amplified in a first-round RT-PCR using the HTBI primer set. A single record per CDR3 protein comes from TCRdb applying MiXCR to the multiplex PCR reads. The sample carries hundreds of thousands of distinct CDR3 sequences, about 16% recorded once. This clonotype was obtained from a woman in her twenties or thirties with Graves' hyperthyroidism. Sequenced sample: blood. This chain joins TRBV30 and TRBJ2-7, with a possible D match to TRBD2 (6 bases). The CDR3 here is CAWSFWGGQYF. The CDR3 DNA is TGTGCCTGGAGTTTTTGGGGAGGGCAGTACTTC.